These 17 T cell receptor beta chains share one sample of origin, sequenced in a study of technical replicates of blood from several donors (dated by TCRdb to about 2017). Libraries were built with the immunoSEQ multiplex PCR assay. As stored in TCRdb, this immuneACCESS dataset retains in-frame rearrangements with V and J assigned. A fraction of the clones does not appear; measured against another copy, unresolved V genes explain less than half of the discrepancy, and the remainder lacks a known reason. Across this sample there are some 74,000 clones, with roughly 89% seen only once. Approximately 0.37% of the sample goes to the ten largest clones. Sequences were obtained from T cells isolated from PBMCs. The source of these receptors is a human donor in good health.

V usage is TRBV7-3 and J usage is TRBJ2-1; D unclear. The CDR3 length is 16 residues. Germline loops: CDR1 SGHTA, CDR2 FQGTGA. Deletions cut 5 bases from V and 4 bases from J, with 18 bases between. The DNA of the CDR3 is TGTGCCAGCAGCCTCCTCGGAGTGTCTCTTTACAATGAGCAGTTCTTC. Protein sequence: CASSLLGVSLYNEQFF.

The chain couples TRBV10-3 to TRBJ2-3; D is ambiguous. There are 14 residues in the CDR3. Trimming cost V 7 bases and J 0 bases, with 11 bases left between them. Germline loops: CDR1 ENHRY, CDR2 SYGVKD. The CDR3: CAIKGGTSTDTQYF. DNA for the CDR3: TGTGCCATCAAAGGCGGAACTAGCACAGATACGCAGTATTTT.

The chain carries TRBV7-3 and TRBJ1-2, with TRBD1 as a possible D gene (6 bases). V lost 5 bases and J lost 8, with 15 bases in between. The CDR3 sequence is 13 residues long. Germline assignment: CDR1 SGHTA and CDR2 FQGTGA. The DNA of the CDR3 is TGTGCCAGCAGCCCCAACAGGGCTGGCGGCTACACCTTC. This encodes CASSPNRAGGYTF.

The CDR3 spells CASTAMGGIYGYTF. In DNA, the CDR3 is TGTGCCAGCACCGCTATGGGAGGGATCTATGGCTACACCTTC. This chain uses TRBV7-2 with TRBJ1-2; no clear D. Germline V CDR1 and CDR2: SGHTA, FQGNSA. V gave up 7 bases and J gave up 4 bases, with 16 bases separating them. There are 14 residues in the CDR3.

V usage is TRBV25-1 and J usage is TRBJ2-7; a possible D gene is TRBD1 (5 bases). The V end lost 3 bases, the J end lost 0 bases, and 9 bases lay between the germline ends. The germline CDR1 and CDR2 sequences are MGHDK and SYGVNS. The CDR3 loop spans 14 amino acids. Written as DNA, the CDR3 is TGTGCCAGCAGTGAGTACAGGAGCTCCTACGAGCAGTACTTC. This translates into CASSEYRSSYEQYF.

The CDR3 sequence: CASITNQLQNSYNEQFF. CDR3 in DNA: TGTGCCAGCATCACAAACCAATTACAAAACTCCTACAATGAGCAGTTCTTC. J is TRBJ2-1 and V is TRBV28; unclear D gene. Trimming left V 7 bases short and J 0 bases short, with 19 bases between. CDR3 length: 17 residues. The V gene's germline CDR1 is MDHEN and CDR2 SYDVKM.

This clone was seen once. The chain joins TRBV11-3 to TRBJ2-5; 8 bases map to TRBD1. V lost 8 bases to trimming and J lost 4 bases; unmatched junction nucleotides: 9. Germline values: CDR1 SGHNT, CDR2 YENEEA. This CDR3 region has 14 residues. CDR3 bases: TGTGCCAGCTCCGTGACAGGGGTAGCAGAGACCCAGTACTTC. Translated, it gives CASSVTGVAETQYF.

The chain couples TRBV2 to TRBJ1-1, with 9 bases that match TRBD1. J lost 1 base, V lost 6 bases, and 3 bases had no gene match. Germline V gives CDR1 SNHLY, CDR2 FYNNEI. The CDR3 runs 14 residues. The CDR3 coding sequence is TGTGCCAGCAGGTTACAGGGGGCGAACACTGAAGCTTTCTTT. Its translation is CASRLQGANTEAFF.

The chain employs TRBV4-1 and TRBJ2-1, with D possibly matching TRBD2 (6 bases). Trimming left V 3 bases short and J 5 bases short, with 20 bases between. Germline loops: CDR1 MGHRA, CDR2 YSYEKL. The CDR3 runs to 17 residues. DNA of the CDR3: TGCGCCAGCAGCCAGGTACCCTGGGAGGAGGGGCACAATGAGCAGTTCTTC. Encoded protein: CASSQVPWEEGHNEQFF.

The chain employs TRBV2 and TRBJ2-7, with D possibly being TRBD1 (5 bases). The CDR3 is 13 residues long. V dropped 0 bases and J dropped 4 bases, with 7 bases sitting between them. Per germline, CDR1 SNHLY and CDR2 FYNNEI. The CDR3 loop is CASSEAPGYEQYF. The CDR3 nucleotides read TGTGCCAGCAGTGAAGCGCCAGGGTACGAGCAGTACTTC.

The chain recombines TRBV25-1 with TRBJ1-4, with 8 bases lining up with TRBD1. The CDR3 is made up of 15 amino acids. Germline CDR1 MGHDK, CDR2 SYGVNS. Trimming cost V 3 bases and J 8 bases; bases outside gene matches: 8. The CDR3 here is CASSDRKQGEEKLFF. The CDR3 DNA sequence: TGTGCCAGCAGTGACCGAAAACAGGGGGAGGAAAAACTGTTTTTT.

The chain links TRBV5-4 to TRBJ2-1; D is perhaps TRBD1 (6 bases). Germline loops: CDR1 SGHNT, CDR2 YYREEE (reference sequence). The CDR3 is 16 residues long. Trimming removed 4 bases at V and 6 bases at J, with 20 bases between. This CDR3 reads CASSPPPGTSINEQFF. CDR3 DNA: TGTGCCAGCAGCCCCCCACCCGGGACATCGATCAATGAGCAGTTCTTC.

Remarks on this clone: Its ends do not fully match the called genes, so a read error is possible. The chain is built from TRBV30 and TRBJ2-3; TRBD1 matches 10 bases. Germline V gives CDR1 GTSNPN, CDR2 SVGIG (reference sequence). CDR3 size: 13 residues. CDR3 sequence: CAWTGGYTDTQYF. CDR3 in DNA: TGTGCGTGGACAGGGGGGTACACAGATACGCAGTATTTT.

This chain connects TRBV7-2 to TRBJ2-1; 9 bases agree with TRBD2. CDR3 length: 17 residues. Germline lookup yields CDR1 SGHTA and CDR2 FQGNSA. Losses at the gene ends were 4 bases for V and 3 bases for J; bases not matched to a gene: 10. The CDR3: CASSWGLSGRYYNEQFF. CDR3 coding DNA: TGTGCCAGCAGCTGGGGGCTTAGCGGGAGATACTACAATGAGCAGTTCTTC.

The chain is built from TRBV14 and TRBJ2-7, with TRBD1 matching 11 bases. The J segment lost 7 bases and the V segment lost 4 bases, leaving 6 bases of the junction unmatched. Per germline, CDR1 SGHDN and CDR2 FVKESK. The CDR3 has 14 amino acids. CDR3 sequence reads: CASSLGTGGYEQYF. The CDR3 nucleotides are TGTGCCAGCAGCCTGGGGACAGGGGGATATGAGCAGTACTTC.

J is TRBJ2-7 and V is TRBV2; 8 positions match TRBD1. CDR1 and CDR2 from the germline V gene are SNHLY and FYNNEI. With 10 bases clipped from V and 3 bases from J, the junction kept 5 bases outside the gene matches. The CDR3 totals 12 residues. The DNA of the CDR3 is TGTGCCACCCAAACAGGGGGCTACGAGCAGTACTTC. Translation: CATQTGGYEQYF. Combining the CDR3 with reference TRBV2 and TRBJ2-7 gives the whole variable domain EPEVTQTPSHQVTQMGQEVILRCVPISNHLYFYWYRQILGQKVEFLVSFYNNEISEKSEIFDDQFSVERPDGSNFTLKIRSTKLEDSAMYFCATQTGGYEQYFGPGTRLTVT.

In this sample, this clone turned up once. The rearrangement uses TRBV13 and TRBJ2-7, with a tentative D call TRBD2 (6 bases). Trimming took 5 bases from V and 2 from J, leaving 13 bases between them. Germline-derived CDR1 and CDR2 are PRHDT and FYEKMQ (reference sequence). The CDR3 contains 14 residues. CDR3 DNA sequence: TGTGCCAGCAGCGGACCTAGCGACCCCTACGAGCAGTACTTC. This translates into CASSGPSDPYEQYF.